Sequencing of this T cell receptor beta chain was carried out in a study of cytomegalovirus exposure and HLA in healthy donors. This CDR3 is built from 12 residues. Germline values: CDR1 SGHTA, CDR2 FQGNSA. This PCR relied on a set of 60 Vbeta primers and 13 Jbeta primers. This table comes from immunoSEQ multiplex PCR, and its TCRdb copy is limited to in-frame clones, with some not included. The data show over 100,000 clones, with 60% to 85% seen just once and 1.2% to 1.5% held by the top ten. The chain employs TRBV7-2 and TRBJ2-7; 9 bases line up with TRBD1. The sequence came from a woman aged 35 to 49 in good health and CMV-seronegative. Input material: PBMCs. In DNA, the CDR3 is TGTGCCAGCAGCTTAGACAGGGGGCGAAGTGTGGTC. This gives the protein CASSLDRGRSVV.